The following is a T cell receptor beta chain sequence with its context. Its antigen is not known. This sample's TCRbeta library carried unique molecular identifier barcodes. Using its own MiXCR run on the PCR reads, TCRdb lists one record per CDR3 protein. The sample holds roughly 110,000 distinct CDR3 sequences, 10% seen once. These data belong to a study of T-cell reconstitution after alpha-beta-depleted transplantation in children. General study findings and limits: Surviving recipient T cells and thymic progenitors underlay high day-60 TCRbeta diversity in some patients. From newly produced T cells came most of the T-cell counts and diversity one year after transplant.

The CDR3 consists of 17 residues. V shed 2 bases and J shed 3 bases, with 20 bases lying between them. Germline-derived CDR1 and CDR2 are MNHEY and SMNVEV (reference sequence). Source: PBMCs, taken before TCRalphabeta/CD19-depleted stem cell transplant. The V call is TRBV27, the J call TRBJ2-7; no firm D call. The clonotype was recovered from a boy between 2 and 10 years old with acute lymphoblastic leukemia, due to receive a stem cell transplant. The CDR3 DNA is TGTGCCAGCAGTTTAACCCCACGTTTAGGTCGAAACTACGAGCAGTACTTC. Protein product: CASSLTPRLGRNYEQYF.